These 24 T cell receptor beta chains share one sample of origin, sequenced in a study of cytomegalovirus exposure and HLA in healthy donors. The study ran its PCR with 60 Vbeta and 13 Jbeta primers. The protocol was immunoSEQ multiplex PCR, while the TCRdb copy is restricted to in-frame clones and leaves out a portion. The data hold about 160,000 clones, with roughly 84% observed a single time. Sequencing was carried out using PBMCs. The receptor source for this set is a man aged 30 to 45 in good health and CMV-seronegative.

This clone has a single count. The chain uses TRBV6-1 and TRBJ2-1; 7 bases align to TRBD1. Germline V gene data show CDR1 as MNHNS and CDR2 as SASEGT. The length of the CDR3 is 13 residues. The V segment lost 9 bases and the J segment 3 bases; nucleotides outside the gene matches: 5. Written as DNA, the CDR3 is TGTGCCAGTTGCCGGGACAGCTACAATGAGCAGTTCTTC. Protein product: CASCRDSYNEQFF.

The genes are TRBV6-6 and TRBJ2-3; TRBD2 agrees at 8 bases. Losses at the gene ends were 8 bases for V and 4 bases for J; bases not matched to a gene: 2. CDR1 is MNHNY and CDR2 is SVGAGI in the germline V gene (reference sequence). The CDR3 has 12 residues. The CDR3 here is CASAGGSDTQYF. The CDR3 DNA is TGTGCCAGCGCGGGAGGATCAGATACGCAGTATTTT.

This chain connects TRBV5-1 to TRBJ2-1; D possibly corresponds to TRBD1 (6 bases). This CDR3 spans 15 amino acids. Trimming took off 8 bases at V and 8 bases at J, with 23 bases between the two ends. Germline V gene data show CDR1 as SGHRS and CDR2 as YFSETQ. The CDR3 DNA sequence: TGCGCCAGTCAAACCCGTGCCAGGGGCGGTTATGAGCAGTTCTTC. Protein: CASQTRARGGYEQFF. The full variable domain, its missing parts supplied by reference TRBV5-1 and TRBJ2-1, is KAGVTQTPRYLIKTRGQQVTLSCSPISGHRSVSWYQQTPGQGLQFLFEYFSETQRNKGNFPGRFSGRQFSNSRSEMNVSTLELGDSALYLCASQTRARGGYEQFFGPGTRLTVL.

V gene TRBV5-1 combines with J gene TRBJ2-1, with 9 bases fitting TRBD1. CDR1 is SGHRS, CDR2 YFSETQ, per germline. The CDR3 is 16 amino acids. The V and J ends lost 1 base and 6 bases, in that order; junction bases with no gene match: 8. The CDR3 here is CASSLTRGQGSNEQFF. The DNA of the CDR3 is TGCGCCAGCAGCTTGACCCGGGGACAGGGAAGCAATGAGCAGTTCTTC. Drawing the rest from reference TRBV5-1 and TRBJ2-1, the complete variable domain is KAGVTQTPRYLIKTRGQQVTLSCSPISGHRSVSWYQQTPGQGLQFLFEYFSETQRNKGNFPGRFSGRQFSNSRSEMNVSTLELGDSALYLCASSLTRGQGSNEQFFGPGTRLTVL.

The chain links TRBV28 to TRBJ1-2; 7 nucleotides align to TRBD1. The CDR3 has 13 residues. Germline V CDR1 and CDR2: MDHEN, SYDVKM. Trimming at V came to 4 bases and at J to 8 bases, leaving 7 bases not matched to a gene. The CDR3 here is CASSSSGGNGYTF. The CDR3 DNA reads as TGTGCCAGCAGTTCCTCAGGGGGTAACGGCTACACCTTC.

The rearrangement links TRBV5-1 to TRBJ2-1, with 12 bases that match TRBD2. Germline CDR1 reads SGHRS; CDR2 reads YFSETQ. J gave up 10 bases and V 4 bases, and 9 bases lay outside the gene matches. The CDR3 spans 15 residues. The CDR3 reads CASSTLAGGPREQFF. In DNA, the CDR3 is TGCGCCAGCAGCACCCTAGCGGGAGGGCCTCGAGAGCAGTTCTTC.

V usage is TRBV5-1 and J usage is TRBJ2-1; maybe TRBD1 (5 bases). Germline lookup yields CDR1 SGHRS and CDR2 YFSETQ. V was cut by 4 bases and J by 9 bases, with 11 bases left in between. CDR3 length: 12 residues. The CDR3 reads CASSETGAEQFF. CDR3 DNA sequence: TGCGCCAGCAGCGAAACAGGAGCTGAGCAGTTCTTC.

This clone came up a few times. CDR3 in amino acids: CSVEARTGREQYF. CDR3 coding DNA: TGCAGCGTTGAAGCCCGGACAGGGCGCGAGCAGTACTTC. This chain links TRBV29-1 with TRBJ2-7, with 8 bases lining up with TRBD1. The J segment lost 6 bases and the V segment lost 1 base, leaving 5 bases of the junction unmatched. The CDR3 covers 13 residues. CDR1 and CDR2 (germline): SQVTM, ANQGSEA.

This chain connects TRBV6-5 to TRBJ2-5, with D possibly matching TRBD1 (6 bases). Near its end, the DNA agrees better with TRBJ2-7, so the J call may be wrong. CDR3 length equals 14 residues. Germline V gives CDR1 MNHEY, CDR2 SVGAGI. DNA of the CDR3: TGTGCCAGCAGTTACTATCGGACAGCCTACGAGCAGTACTTC. Translation gives CASSYYRTAYEQYF.

The chain links TRBV5-1 to TRBJ1-1, with D possibly TRBD1 on 6 matching bases. V gave up 0 bases and J gave up 6 bases, with 15 bases separating them. CDR1 and CDR2 from the germline V gene are SGHRS and YFSETQ. This CDR3 comprises 15 residues. The CDR3: CASSLVGGGGSEAFF. The CDR3 bases are TGCGCCAGCAGCTTGGTGGGAGGGGGGGGATCTGAAGCTTTCTTT.

The chain recombines TRBV5-1 with TRBJ2-3; TRBD2 agrees at 9 bases. With 4 bases clipped from V and 4 bases from J, the junction kept 10 bases outside the gene matches. The length of the CDR3 is 16 residues. Germline CDR1 SGHRS, CDR2 YFSETQ. The CDR3 coding sequence is TGCGCCAGCAGCACTGGGGGACTAGCTTCGGCAGATACGCAGTATTTT. Its translation: CASSTGGLASADTQYF.

This sequence joins TRBV5-1 and TRBJ1-1; 10 nucleotides match TRBD1. The V gene end was trimmed by 4 bases and the J gene end by 5 bases; junction bases not matched to a gene: 2. The CDR3 covers 13 residues. CDR1 and CDR2 from the germline V gene are SGHRS and YFSETQ. CDR3 protein: CASSPDRGTEAFF. The CDR3 coding sequence is TGCGCCAGCAGCCCGGACAGGGGGACTGAAGCTTTCTTT.

This chain joins TRBV19 and TRBJ1-4; a weak D match, TRBD1 (5 bases). The CDR3 is 13 amino acids. Trimming removed 7 bases at V and 3 bases at J, with 9 bases between. Germline assignment: CDR1 LNHDA and CDR2 SQIVND (reference sequence). CDR3 in amino acids: CASKTGPNEKLFF. The CDR3 DNA sequence: TGTGCCAGTAAAACAGGCCCTAATGAAAAACTGTTTTTT.

This clone showed up just a few times. The sample contains more than one DNA sequence encoding this CDR3. The chain joins TRBV9 to TRBJ2-3; 8 bases line up with TRBD2. Germline CDR1 is SGDLS and CDR2 is YYNGEE. The CDR3 runs 15 residues. After removal of 2 bases from V and 1 base from J, the junction contained 3 bases not matched to a gene. The CDR3: CASSVREGGTDTQYF. The CDR3 DNA is TGTGCCAGCAGCGTCCGGGAGGGGGGCACAGATACGCAGTATTTT.

To note about this clone: The junction departs from germline at one end; a sequencing error may be responsible. V and J are TRBV7-9 and TRBJ2-7; 11 bases line up with TRBD1. Germline lookup yields CDR1 SEHNR and CDR2 FQNEAQ (reference sequence). The CDR3 contains 15 residues. This chain's CDR3 is CSSSSPGQGVGVQYF. The DNA for the CDR3 is TGTTCCAGCAGTTCTCCGGGACAGGGGGTAGGAGTTCAGTACTTC. The full variable domain, completed using reference TRBV7-9 and TRBJ2-7, is DTGVSQNPRHKITKRGQNVTFRCDPISEHNRLYWYRQTLGQGPEFLTYFQNEAQLEKSRLLSDRFSAERPKGSFSTLEIQRTEQGDSAMYLCSSSSPGQGVGVQYFGPGTRLTVT.

The chain recombines TRBV2 with TRBJ1-5, with D perhaps TRBD1 (6 bases). The CDR3 loop spans 17 amino acids. The germline V and J ends were trimmed by 6 bases and 0 bases, with 18 bases remaining between them. Germline V lookup: CDR1 SNHLY, CDR2 FYNNEI. CDR3 sequence reads: CASRRGQQLYSNQPQHF. The CDR3, as DNA: TGTGCCAGCAGGCGGGGGCAGCAGCTGTATAGCAATCAGCCCCAGCATTTT.

The chain has TRBV4-1 and TRBJ2-5; TRBD2 agrees at 9 bases. The germline CDR1 and CDR2 sequences are MGHRA and YSYEKL. This CDR3 is built from 16 residues. With 0 bases clipped from V and 7 bases from J, the junction kept 9 bases outside the gene matches. The CDR3 DNA reads TGCGCCAGCAGCCAAGATGGAGCTAGCGGGGTTTGGACCCAGTACTTC. Translating gives CASSQDGASGVWTQYF.

V usage is TRBV5-1 and J usage is TRBJ1-2; D is possibly TRBD1 (6 bases). V shed 0 bases and J shed 9 bases, with 21 bases lying between them. Per germline, CDR1 SGHRS and CDR2 YFSETQ. The CDR3 extends over 16 amino acids. The CDR3 bases are TGCGCCAGCAGCTTGGCCCTGGGGGCGCGAGTTCCGAGCTACACCTTC. It encodes CASSLALGARVPSYTF.

This clone is a singleton in its sample. This rearrangement joins TRBV19 to TRBJ1-6, with D uncertain. V was trimmed by 6 bases and J by 2 bases, leaving 14 bases between them. Germline CDR1 reads LNHDA; CDR2 reads SQIVND (reference sequence). The CDR3 runs 16 residues. Here the CDR3 DNA reads TGTGCCAGTAGGCCAGGCATCTCGACCTATAATTCACCCCTCCACTTT. This gives the protein CASRPGISTYNSPLHF.

The genes are TRBV5-1 and TRBJ2-7; the match to TRBD2 covers 10 bases. The CDR3 has 16 amino acids. Germline lookup yields CDR1 SGHRS and CDR2 YFSETQ. Losses at the gene ends were 5 bases for V and 0 bases for J; bases not matched to a gene: 8. Written as DNA, the CDR3 is TGCGCCAGCAGTTCAGTAGCGGGAGGTGGCTCCTACGAGCAGTACTTC. This gives the protein CASSSVAGGGSYEQYF.

The chain links TRBV9 to TRBJ2-5, with no clear D. Looked up from germline, CDR1 is SGDLS and CDR2 is YYNGEE. The CDR3 covers 11 residues. Trimming left V 3 bases short and J 5 bases short, with 5 bases between. CDR3 in amino acids: CASSDRETQYF. The CDR3 DNA is TGTGCCAGCAGCGACCGGGAGACCCAGTACTTC.

V is TRBV28 and J is TRBJ2-2; 7 bases are shared with TRBD2. Per germline, CDR1 MDHEN and CDR2 SYDVKM. CDR3 length equals 18 residues. V was pared by 6 bases and J by 1 base, with 14 bases of the junction left unmatched. CDR3 in DNA: TGTGCCAGCAGCCCGTCTGCGGGGTGGGGGGGGAACACCGGGGAGCTGTTTTTT. Translating it yields CASSPSAGWGGNTGELFF.

The J gene is TRBJ2-6, the V gene TRBV19; the match to TRBD1 covers 9 bases. Germline lookup yields CDR1 LNHDA and CDR2 SQIVND (reference sequence). CDR3 length equals 17 residues. The ends lost 5 bases at V and 0 bases at J; junction bases unmatched: 5. In nucleotides, the CDR3 is TGTGCCAGTAGTCCTCAGGACAGGGGCTCTGGGGCCAACGTCCTGACTTTC. Its protein is CASSPQDRGSGANVLTF.

The chain combines TRBV7-9 with TRBJ2-1; 9 nucleotides agree with TRBD2. The ends lost 2 bases at V and 4 bases at J; junction bases unmatched: 6. Germline V gene data show CDR1 as SEHNR and CDR2 as FQNEAQ (reference sequence). The CDR3 has 16 residues. In DNA, the CDR3 is TGTGCCAGCAGCTTACCGCTAGCGGGAAGATACAATGAGCAGTTCTTC. Amino acids: CASSLPLAGRYNEQFF.